Presented here are 4 T cell receptor beta chains from one specimen sequenced in a study of identical twins. TCRdb re-called the 5' RACE reads through MiXCR, storing one row per CDR3 protein. The profile covers 1.5 million to 2 million distinct CDR3 sequences, with less than 35% appearing a single time and around 0.3% taken by the ten largest. The sequencing sample was made of cord blood. The receptors were gathered from a newborn girl in good health.

J is TRBJ2-5 and V is TRBV4-1, with D perhaps matching TRBD1 or TRBD2 (5 bases each). The CDR3 has 16 residues. The germline V and J ends were trimmed by 0 bases and 1 base, with 12 bases remaining between them. Looked up from germline, CDR1 is MGHRA and CDR2 is YSYEKL. The CDR3 sequence is CASSQDSGRVQETQYF. CDR3 nucleotides: TGCGCCAGCAGCCAAGATTCGGGACGGGTCCAAGAGACCCAGTACTTC.

V gene TRBV4-1 combines with J gene TRBJ2-4; D remains ambiguous. The CDR3 has 14 residues. Germline V gives CDR1 MGHRA, CDR2 YSYEKL. V dropped 3 bases and J dropped 1 base, with 7 bases sitting between them. In DNA form, the CDR3 reads TGCGCCAGCAGCCAGCCTAAGGCCAAAAACATTCAGTACTTC. Its protein product is CASSQPKAKNIQYF.

This chain joins TRBV7-2 and TRBJ2-3; 7 positions match TRBD2. Germline values: CDR1 SGHTA, CDR2 FQGNSA. V shed 4 bases and J 2 bases; nucleotides not matched to a gene: 6. The CDR3 sequence is 15 residues long. The CDR3: CASSSPSGVTDTQYF. The CDR3 DNA sequence: TGTGCCAGCAGCTCCCCTAGCGGCGTCACAGATACGCAGTATTTT.

This rearrangement joins TRBV7-9 to TRBJ2-3, with TRBD2 matching 12 bases. Germline V gene sequence: CDR1 SEHNR, CDR2 FQNEAQ (reference sequence). CDR3 length equals 17 residues. Trimming at V came to 4 bases and at J to 4 bases, leaving 9 bases not matched to a gene. This CDR3 reads CASSSRPSGGAADTQYF. DNA for the CDR3: TGTGCCAGCAGCTCGAGACCTAGCGGGGGGGCAGCAGATACGCAGTATTTT.